This T cell receptor beta chain was sequenced during a study of CD8 T cells in ankylosing spondylitis. V was trimmed by 4 bases and J by 2 bases, leaving 12 bases between them. CDR1 is DFQATT and CDR2 is SNEGSKA in the germline V gene (reference sequence). CDR3 length: 14 residues. Study-wide results and limits: Disease-linked clones were found to be CD8+ and relatively rare in peripheral blood. Before this, some motif variants had been reported in reactive arthritis synovial fluid and blood. Clones linked to disease were reported to show significant enrichment in matched ankylosing spondylitis synovial fluid.

TCRdb passed the 5' RACE reads through MiXCR, listing each CDR3 protein once. The data show over 150,000 distinct CDR3 sequences, with around 13% seen just once and approximately 16% held by the top ten. This clonotype was seen a few times. Its antigen is not identified. The sequenced sample consisted of blood, either unsorted or a sorted T cell fraction (not recorded which). This sequence joins TRBV20-1 and TRBJ2-1; the D gene is possibly TRBD2 (5 bases). The receptor comes from a male donor with ankylosing spondylitis or in good health (not recorded which). CDR3 nucleotides: TGCAGTGCTAACCCTCTCGGGGCCTACAATGAGCAGTTCTTC. Residues: CSANPLGAYNEQFF.